These 5 T cell receptor beta chains originate from one sample sequenced in a study of graft-versus-host responses after intestinal transplantation. Generated by immunoSEQ multiplex PCR, the TCRdb table keeps only in-frame clones and is missing some. The sample shows about 26,000 clones, 82% of them seen only once. These TCRs are of unknown antigen specificity. Source: unstimulated CD4+ T cells sorted from spleen or lymph node cells, taken before intestinal transplant. Source of these receptors: a human donor who received an intestinal transplant.

J is TRBJ1-2 and V is TRBV18, with 11 bases matching TRBD1. The CDR3 contains 14 residues. The V segment lost 3 bases and the J segment 8 bases; nucleotides outside the gene matches: 5. The germline V gene has CDR1 KGHSH and CDR2 LQKENI. CDR3 coding DNA: TGTGCCAGCTCACCGGGACAGGGGGGAGACGGCTACACCTTC. The encoded protein is CASSPGQGGDGYTF.

V gene TRBV2 combines with J gene TRBJ1-4; 9 nucleotides line up with TRBD1. The trim removed 6 bases at V and 4 bases at J, leaving 6 bases unmatched. CDR3 size: 15 residues. Germline values: CDR1 SNHLY, CDR2 FYNNEI. The CDR3 region is CASRTGQGINEKLFF. DNA of the CDR3: TGTGCCAGCAGGACGGGACAGGGCATTAATGAAAAACTGTTTTTT.

This clone was recorded once. The chain uses TRBV27 and TRBJ1-3; 9 bases align to TRBD1. This CDR3 spans 16 amino acids. Unmatched junction bases numbered 9, after V lost 7 bases and J lost 2 bases. Germline V gene lookup returns CDR1 MNHEY and CDR2 SMNVEV (reference sequence). The CDR3, as DNA: TGTGCCAGCAATTGTCCCGGGACAGGGACTGGAAACACCATATATTTT. Translation gives CASNCPGTGTGNTIYF.

Concerning this clone: One end of the junction is discordant with germline, which a read error may explain. The chain carries TRBV2 and TRBJ2-2, with 9 bases identical to TRBD2. The CDR3 totals 19 residues. The germline V gene encodes CDR1 SNHLY and CDR2 FYNNEI. The CDR3, as DNA: TGTGCCAGCAGCGAAGATCTTCTAGGCGGGAGGGCGAACACCGGGGAGCTGTTTTTT. Its protein product is CASSEDLLGGRANTGELFF.

The chain recombines TRBV19 with TRBJ1-5; tentative D call: TRBD1 (5 bases). The germline V gene encodes CDR1 LNHDA and CDR2 SQIVND (reference sequence). CDR3 size: 18 residues. V lost 4 bases to trimming and J lost 0 bases, with 19 bases between them. In DNA form, the CDR3 reads TGTGCCAGTAGTACGTTTGGGGCTCGGACATCTAGCAATCAGCCCCAGCATTTT. The encoded protein is CASSTFGARTSSNQPQHF.